The present entry profiles one TCR beta chain with its context. Its antigen is not known. The data belong to a study of cytomegalovirus exposure and HLA in healthy donors. Study-level results: More clonal expansion characterized HLA-associated TCR beta chains than equally common others in a later analysis. Rare TCR sequences dominated, though some public TCRs recurred in many donors.

PCR used 60 Vbeta primers and 13 Jbeta primers. The table came from immunoSEQ multiplex PCR; TCRdb's copy has only in-frame clones and leaves some out. This repertoire shows 100,000 or so clones, approximately 72% found once; its top ten account for about 2.2%. Germline V gene lookup returns CDR1 SQVTM and CDR2 ANQGSEA. The CDR3 is 11 amino acids. Between the trimmed V and J ends, which lost 6 bases and 7 bases, there was a span of 12 bases. The receptor was derived from a man aged 25 to 40 in good health and CMV-seronegative. The chain employs TRBV29-1 and TRBJ1-2; weak D call: TRBD1 (6 bases). Sequenced: PBMCs. In nucleotides, the CDR3 is TGCAGCGTCTCGAGAGGGGGTGGCTACACCTTC. This codes for CSVSRGGGYTF.